This T cell receptor (beta chain) was recovered during a study of blood T cell repertoires in COVID-19. Study-level background: Nucleic acid was either cDNA or gDNA, and it came from T cells, B-cell-depleted T cells, or PBMCs.

Under the authors' procedure: Reference gene primer amplification in the assay estimated nucleated cell counts. Sequencing used immunoSEQ multiplex PCR; TCRdb keeps in-frame clones, though not all of them. That table gives V, J and clone size, and the DNA gave D and trimming. The sample shows more than 200,000 clones, about 80% of them seen only once. This CDR3 is built from 15 residues. V lost 5 bases and J 6 bases, leaving 19 bases between the germline ends. Germline assignment: CDR1 SNHLY and CDR2 FYNNEI. The chain employs TRBV2 and TRBJ1-2, with unresolved D. The sequence was obtained from a woman of 80 years or more with active or convalescent COVID-19. Input material: peripheral blood. CDR3 amino acids: CASSPHDGSFDGYTF. DNA of the CDR3: TGTGCCAGCAGTCCCCACGACGGGAGTTTTGATGGCTACACCTTC. The full variable domain, with the rest looked up from reference TRBV2 and TRBJ1-2, is EPEVTQTPSHQVTQMGQEVILRCVPISNHLYFYWYRQILGQKVEFLVSFYNNEISEKSEIFDDQFSVERPDGSNFTLKIRSTKLEDSAMYFCASSPHDGSFDGYTFGSGTRLTVV.